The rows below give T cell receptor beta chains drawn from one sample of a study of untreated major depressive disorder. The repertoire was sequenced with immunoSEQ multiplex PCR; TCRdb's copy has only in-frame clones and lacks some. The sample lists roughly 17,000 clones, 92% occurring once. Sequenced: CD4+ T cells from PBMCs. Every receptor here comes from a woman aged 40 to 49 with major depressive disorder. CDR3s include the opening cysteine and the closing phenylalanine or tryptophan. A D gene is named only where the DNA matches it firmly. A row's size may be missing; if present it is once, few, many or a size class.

CASSESRDTDTQYF TGTGCCAGCAGTGAGAGTCGAGACACAGATACGCAGTATTTT . TRBJ2-3 . TRBV25-1
CAWSPRGLGGYTF TGTGCCTGGAGTCCCCGGGGGCTGGGTGGCTACACCTTC . TRBJ1-2 . TRBV30
CASSLGGNGGNTIYF TGTGCCAGCAGCTTGGGGGGAAATGGTGGAAACACCATATATTTT . TRBJ1-3 . TRBV7-2
CASSSIQAQAVPGELFF TGCGCCAGCTCTTCTATCCAGGCACAGGCGGTCCCCGGGGAGCTGTTTTTT . TRBJ2-2 . TRBV10-2
CATEAKGRITDTQYF TGTGCCACCGAAGCGAAGGGACGGATTACAGATACGCAGTATTTT . TRBJ2-3 . TRBV7-9
CAISDRNQPQHF TGTGCCATCAGTGACCGAAATCAGCCCCAGCATTTT . TRBJ1-5 . TRBV10-3
CASTAQNTIYF TGCGCCAGTACGGCTCAGAACACCATATATTTT once TRBJ1-3 . TRBV5-1
CASTVSMNTGELFF TGTGCCAGCACCGTCTCGATGAACACCGGGGAGCTGTTTTTT . TRBJ2-2 . TRBV6-5
CASQATGTSPLHF TGTGCCAGCCAAGCCACCGGGACCTCACCCCTCCACTTT . TRBJ1-6 . TRBV27
CASSLSGGGTEAFF TGCGCCAGCAGCTTGTCAGGGGGTGGGACTGAAGCTTTCTTT . TRBJ1-1 TRBD1 TRBV5-1
CASSDSDGANVLTF TGTGCCAGCAGCGATTCGGATGGGGCCAACGTCCTGACTTTC . TRBJ2-6 . TRBV6-5
CASSLMRYGYTF TGTGCCAGCAGCTTGATGAGGTACGGCTACACCTTC . TRBJ1-2 . TRBV5-6
CASSESPTTGTEAFF TGCGCCAGCAGTGAGTCCCCTACCACAGGGACTGAAGCTTTCTTT . TRBJ1-1 . TRBV10-2
CASSWTGQGGEKLFF TGCGCCAGCAGCTGGACGGGACAGGGAGGTGAAAAACTGTTTTTT . TRBJ1-4 TRBD1 TRBV4-1
CASSQGRPGGDYGYTF TGTGCCAGCAGCCAAGGTAGGCCAGGGGGCGACTATGGCTACACCTTC . TRBJ1-2 TRBD1 TRBV4-2
CSGKENTEAFF TGCAGCGGGAAAGAGAACACTGAAGCTTTCTTT . TRBJ1-1 . TRBV29-1
CASSEAGVSGNTIYF TGTGCCAGCAGTGAAGCAGGGGTCTCTGGAAACACCATATATTTT few TRBJ1-3 . TRBV6-1
CASSQLPWTGAHF TGTGCCAGCAGCCAGCTGCCCTGGACAGGGGCCCACTTT . TRBJ1-6 TRBD1 TRBV6-6
CASSYGGAWETQYF TGTGCCAGCAGTTACGGGGGGGCCTGGGAGACCCAGTACTTC . TRBJ2-5 . TRBV6-5
CSVDRGTETQYF TGCAGCGTTGATAGGGGGACGGAGACCCAGTACTTC few TRBJ2-5 . TRBV29-1